This T cell receptor beta chain was sequenced during a study of cytomegalovirus exposure and HLA in healthy donors. Study-level points and caveats: TCR beta V- and J-gene trimming was later associated with a missense DCLRE1C variant. Researchers had no immune exposure information except CMV serostatus available.

To note about this clone: What it recognizes is unknown.

Researchers ran the PCR with 60 Vbeta and 13 Jbeta primers. Per the authors' pipeline: Counted up in a later analysis, unique TCR beta chains came to approximately 77 million, with roughly 11 million shared. This table comes from immunoSEQ multiplex PCR, and its TCRdb copy is limited to in-frame clones, with some not included. V and J calls and clone size are given by that table; D and trimming were obtained from the DNA. The profile shows some 150,000 clones, 79% of them singletons. Material: PBMCs. This clonotype was obtained from a man aged 45 to 65 in good health and CMV-seropositive.

The DNA of the CDR3 is TGTGCCAGCAGTTATTCGAGGTCAGATACGCAGTATTTT. Residues: CASSYSRSDTQYF. The rearrangement links TRBV6-5 to TRBJ2-3; D is undetermined. This CDR3 contains 13 residues. Looked up from germline, CDR1 is MNHEY and CDR2 is SVGAGI. Trimming took 3 bases from V and 4 from J, leaving 8 bases between them.